This TCR beta chain was found in a study of response to subunit inactivated influenza vaccine (dated by TCRdb to the late 2010s). Study-wide context: The study used deep quantitative T cell receptor repertoire profiling to track responses to a trivalent subunit inactivated influenza vaccine. Summary of the overall study and its limitations: It was suggested by the authors that each seasonal influenza vaccination may recruit only a limited number of new T cells.

The library was obtained by RT-PCR. The sequencing machine was an Illumina HiSeq 2500. TCRdb handled the public reads itself, with Q25 trimming in fastp and clone calling in MiXCR, and kept productive beta chains. Records with the same CDR3 protein are collapsed into one entry carrying the most frequent genes and DNA. Counted in this sample were around 180,000 distinct CDR3 sequences; roughly 8.7% of them appeared once. Under 13% of the sample is taken by the ten largest. A word on this clonotype: It has no known antigen specificity. Base qualities are not provided; no much larger clone lies one nucleotide away.

A distance of 19 bases separates the germline ends of V and J, which lose 4 bases and 0 bases respectively. The CDR3, from cysteine to phenylalanine, totals 18 residues. The retained sequence is limited to the CDR3, 54 bases, with the frame set at the first base. CDR1 and CDR2, looked up from the germline V gene, are MGHRA and YSYEKL. Sample: non-naive T cells sorted from PBMCs, taken on the day of vaccination. The cell subset or site label for this specimen denotes: memory T cell fraction. The sequence was obtained from a man aged 45-65 years who received an inactivated influenza vaccine. Donor details come from another sample of the same person, matched by shared clones. The chain joins TRBV4-1 to TRBJ1-3; the D gene cannot be resolved reliably. The CDR3 is CASSPIFTVPLSGNTIYF. The DNA sequence is given as TGCGCCAGCAGCCCTATTTTCACGGTGCCTCTCTCTGGAAACACCATATATTTT.